The text below deals with one TCR beta chain. The data stem from a study of blood T cells in healthy people across ages. The second PCR ran 7 to 11 cycles with a sample-barcoded 5' primer and J-beta primers. TCRdb reanalysed the 5' RACE reads using MiXCR and keeps one entry per CDR3 protein. Of around 870,000 distinct CDR3 sequences in the sample, more than 25% were seen once. The CDR3 loop spans 15 amino acids. Germline-derived CDR1 and CDR2 are SGHRS and YFSETQ. Trimming at V came to 4 bases and at J to 7 bases, leaving 9 bases not matched to a gene. The receptor was derived from a woman aged 80 or over in good health. Sequenced: blood. This chain joins TRBV5-1 and TRBJ2-2, with TRBD1 matching over 8 bases. The CDR3 sequence is CASSAYSGGIGELFF. The DNA of the CDR3 is TGCGCCAGCAGCGCGTACTCAGGGGGCATCGGGGAGCTGTTTTTT.